The present T cell receptor (beta chain) was sequenced within a study of blood T cell repertoires in COVID-19. In the source study's methods: Amplification with reference gene primers provided the estimates of nucleated cell counts. Here immunoSEQ multiplex PCR was the method, and the copy in TCRdb shows in-frame clones only, minus some. That table supplies the V and J calls and clone size; D and trimming were determined from the DNA. Of around 60,000 clones in the sample, 85% to 90% were seen once. The CDR3 is 14 amino acids. V lost 4 bases, J lost 9 bases, and 16 bases lay in between. Germline V gene data show CDR1 as GTSNPN and CDR2 as SVGIG (reference sequence).

The sequenced material came from peripheral blood. The chain has TRBV30 and TRBJ1-6, with D possibly TRBD1 on 5 matching bases. The TCR sequence derives from a woman between 55 and 75 years old with COVID-19, enrolled during active disease. CDR3 nucleotides: TGTGCCTGGACTCCGATGGGGGGGAGTTCACCCCTCCACTTT. Its translation: CAWTPMGGSSPLHF.